These 25 T cell receptor beta chains share one sample of origin, sequenced in a study of T cell repertoires in cytomegalovirus infection. From the reads, TCRdb called clonotypes with MiXCR, one entry per CDR3 protein. The sample has approximately 500,000 distinct CDR3 sequences; 16% are singletons. Sequenced sample: CD8+ T cells from PBMCs. The receptors stem from a human donor in good health (CMV status not recorded). Some clones in this sample may be carry-over from other donors' samples.

J is TRBJ1-2 and V is TRBV5-3, with no clear D. TRBV5-3 is placed among ORFs of uncertain function. Trimming took off 8 bases at V and 8 bases at J, with 22 bases between the two ends. The CDR3 has 14 residues. CDR3 region: CASRSDGRLRGYTF. The CDR3 region has the DNA TGTGCCAGCCGCTCTGATGGGCGACTGCGGGGCTACACCTTC.

Worth noting for this clonotype: This clone may be a read error of a much larger clone one base away. In this CDR3 the conserved last residue, phenylalanine or tryptophan, is missing, so a read error is likely. The CDR3 here is CASSSPNEQFL. CDR3 nucleotides: TGTGCCAGCAGCAGTCCCAATGAGCAGTTCTTA. This chain connects TRBV7-9 to TRBJ2-1; D not resolved. The CDR3 is 11 residues long. The germline V gene has CDR1 SEHNR and CDR2 FQNEAQ (reference sequence). V was pared by 5 bases and J by 6 bases, with 5 bases between.

This clonotype has a count of ten or more. The chain links TRBV7-2 to TRBJ1-3; no definite D call. V was shortened by 5 bases and J by 8 bases, with 16 bases between the two germline ends. The CDR3 length is 14 residues. The germline V gene has CDR1 SGHTA and CDR2 FQGNSA. CDR3 in DNA: TGTGCCAGCAGCCACCAGCTCTCCGGGGACACCATATATTTT. It is translated as CASSHQLSGDTIYF.

The rearrangement links TRBV9 to TRBJ2-1; maybe TRBD1 (5 bases). V was clipped by 0 bases and J by 0 bases, with 7 bases between them. Looked up from germline, CDR1 is SGDLS and CDR2 is YYNGEE. This CDR3 has 15 residues. The CDR3 is CASSVVQDSYNEQFF. CDR3 coding DNA: TGTGCCAGCAGCGTAGTACAGGACTCCTACAATGAGCAGTTCTTC.

This clonotype was recorded at least ten times. The J gene is TRBJ2-2, the V gene TRBV7-9; 12 bases line up with TRBD2. The V gene's germline CDR1 is SEHNR and CDR2 FQNEAQ (reference sequence). The trim removed 5 bases at V and 2 bases at J, leaving 12 bases unmatched. The CDR3 is made up of 19 amino acids. CDR3 region: CASSTTPSGRARNTGELFF. As DNA, the CDR3 is TGTGCCAGCAGCACCACACCTAGCGGGAGGGCCCGTAACACCGGGGAGCTGTTTTTT.

This chain links TRBV5-1 with TRBJ2-7; 11 nucleotides line up with TRBD2. Germline assignment: CDR1 SGHRS and CDR2 YFSETQ. The length of the CDR3 is 15 residues. V was clipped by 2 bases and J by 3 bases; unmatched bases: 4. In DNA form, the CDR3 reads TGCGCCAGCAGCTTCTACGGACTAGCGGGCTACGAGCAGTACTTC. Its protein product is CASSFYGLAGYEQYF.

The chain links TRBV27 to TRBJ2-7, with D hard to call. Germline CDR1 MNHEY, CDR2 SMNVEV (reference sequence). This CDR3 spans 16 amino acids. Trimming left V 5 bases short and J 2 bases short, with 19 bases between. In DNA, the CDR3 is TGTGCCAGCAGTAGTCTTGGAGCCCCTGTAACCTACGAGCAGTACTTC. Protein product: CASSSLGAPVTYEQYF.

This clonotype was seen repeatedly, ten times or more. The CDR3 loop reads CASVSSPGLVLADTQYF. CDR3 bases: TGTGCCAGCGTTTCAAGCCCGGGACTAGTTCTCGCAGATACGCAGTATTTT. The chain combines TRBV2 with TRBJ2-3, with 8 bases aligning to TRBD2. The CDR3 runs 17 residues. The junction had 17 bases not matched to a gene; V was cut back by 8 bases and J by 4 bases. CDR1 is SNHLY, CDR2 FYNNEI, per germline.

This clonotype was picked up a small number of times. J is TRBJ1-2 and V is TRBV18, with D possibly TRBD1 on 5 matching bases. CDR3 size: 14 residues. Trimming cost V 4 bases and J 8 bases, with 17 bases left between them. Germline V gene lookup returns CDR1 KGHSH and CDR2 LQKENI. In DNA, the CDR3 is TGTGCCAGCTCACTTGACGGAGGGGTGCAGGGCTACACCTTC. This sequence encodes CASSLDGGVQGYTF.

The table lists this clonotype with many counts. V is TRBV6-1 and J is TRBJ1-5, with D unclear. Germline CDR1 and CDR2: MNHNS and SASEGT. Trimming left V 6 bases short and J 0 bases short, with 12 bases between. The CDR3 runs 15 residues. The CDR3 protein is CASSQRVNSNQPQHF. The CDR3 nucleotides are TGTGCCAGCAGCCAGAGGGTGAATAGCAATCAGCCCCAGCATTTT.

This chain connects TRBV27 to TRBJ2-3; 7 bases are shared with TRBD2. With 2 bases clipped from V and 2 bases from J, the junction kept 10 bases outside the gene matches. Germline CDR1 reads MNHEY; CDR2 reads SMNVEV (reference sequence). The CDR3 covers 17 residues. The CDR3 sequence: CASSLIGGAGDTDTQYF. The CDR3 DNA is TGTGCCAGCAGTTTAATAGGAGGGGCGGGGGACACAGATACGCAGTATTTT.

Only a few counts were recorded for this clonotype. The rearrangement joins TRBV7-9 to TRBJ2-1, with a weak D call TRBD1 (6 bases). The CDR3 sequence is 14 residues long. Trimming cost V 6 bases and J 9 bases, with 18 bases left between them. Germline CDR1 is SEHNR and CDR2 is FQNEAQ (reference sequence). The CDR3 region has the DNA TGTGCCAGCAGTGGACAGAGCAGGGGTACTGAGCAGTTCTTC. Amino acids: CASSGQSRGTEQFF. Based on the CDR3 plus reference TRBV7-9 and TRBJ2-1, the full variable domain is DTGVSQNPRHKITKRGQNVTFRCDPISEHNRLYWYRQTLGQGPEFLTYFQNEAQLEKSRLLSDRFSAERPKGSFSTLEIQRTEQGDSAMYLCASSGQSRGTEQFFGPGTRLTVL.

This clonotype was found a few times. V and J are TRBV15 and TRBJ1-1; D is perhaps TRBD1 (6 bases). This CDR3 is 15 amino acids long. Per the germline V gene, CDR1 is LNHNV and CDR2 is YYDKDF (reference sequence). Trimming took off 5 bases at V and 7 bases at J, with 20 bases between the two ends. The CDR3 DNA follows: TGTGCCACCAGCCCCAGCCGAGGGGGGAACGGTGAAGCTTTCTTT. Its translation: CATSPSRGGNGEAFF.

This clonotype was observed at least ten times. The V gene is TRBV7-9, the J gene TRBJ1-2; unclear D gene. V lost 5 bases and J lost 1, with 11 bases in between. The CDR3 runs to 14 residues. Germline V lookup: CDR1 SEHNR, CDR2 FQNEAQ (reference sequence). The CDR3 is CASSPAVVNYGYTF. The CDR3 region has the DNA TGTGCCAGCAGCCCCGCGGTGGTTAACTATGGCTACACCTTC.

The chain combines TRBV13 with TRBJ2-2; TRBD2 is a possible D gene (6 bases). This CDR3 comprises 14 residues. V lost 5 bases and J 3 bases, leaving 10 bases between the germline ends. The germline V gene encodes CDR1 PRHDT and CDR2 FYEKMQ (reference sequence). CDR3 in DNA: TGTGCCAGCAGCCCGGGGGAGGACACCGGGGAGCTGTTTTTT. Its protein is CASSPGEDTGELFF.

The table lists this clonotype with many counts. The genes are TRBV7-9 and TRBJ2-7; D gene uncertain. The CDR3 spans 11 residues. Looked up from germline, CDR1 is SEHNR and CDR2 is FQNEAQ (reference sequence). V lost 5 bases to trimming and J lost 0 bases, with 2 bases between them. The CDR3 reads CASSPSYEQYF. DNA for the CDR3: TGTGCCAGCAGCCCCTCCTACGAGCAGTACTTC.

Ten or more counts support this clonotype. This rearrangement joins TRBV12-3 or TRBV12-4 to TRBJ2-1, with 15 bases that match TRBD2. V shed 5 bases and J 10 bases; nucleotides not matched to a gene: 9. CDR3 length equals 16 residues. The CDR3 here is CASSPSGLAGGQEQFF. The CDR3 bases are TGTGCCAGCAGTCCTTCGGGACTAGCGGGAGGACAGGAGCAGTTCTTC.

This chain links TRBV7-9 with TRBJ2-1; D remains ambiguous. Germline CDR1 and CDR2: SEHNR and FQNEAQ (reference sequence). This CDR3 has 13 residues. V gave up 5 bases and J gave up 7 bases, with 12 bases separating them. CDR3 amino acids: CASSHPRFNEQFF. Here the CDR3 DNA reads TGTGCCAGCAGCCACCCCCGATTTAATGAGCAGTTCTTC.

Concerning this clonotype: No conserved phenylalanine or tryptophan ends this CDR3, so it is likely a read error. The chain couples TRBV3-1 to TRBJ2-7, with 7 bases matching TRBD2. This CDR3 is built from 18 residues. V shed 0 bases and J 3 bases; nucleotides not matched to a gene: 14. Germline CDR1 and CDR2: LGHDT and YNNKEL (reference sequence). Here the CDR3 reads CASSQDRAGDPLSYEQYL. The CDR3 DNA is TGTGCCAGCAGCCAAGATCGGGCGGGGGACCCCCTCAGCTACGAGCAGTACTTA.

The table lists this clonotype with a few counts. A much larger clone lies one base from this, so it may be a read error. CDR3 protein: CASGSSSGSTIYF. The CDR3 region has the DNA TGTGCCAGCGGGTCTAGCTCTGGAAGCACCATATATTTT. The rearrangement joins TRBV7-8 to TRBJ1-3; no clear D. The CDR3 totals 13 residues. The V gene's germline CDR1 is SGHVS and CDR2 FQNEAQ.

There are a few counts of this clonotype. Here the CDR3 DNA reads TGTGCCAGCAGCTTAGATAACGAGGAGCTGTTTTTT. As protein: CASSLDNEELFF. This sequence joins TRBV7-9 and TRBJ2-2, with D uncertain. Between the trimmed V and J ends, which lost 1 base and 10 bases, there was a span of 7 bases. The CDR3 spans 12 residues. Per the germline V gene, CDR1 is SEHNR and CDR2 is FQNEAQ (reference sequence).

This clonotype turned up a few times. This chain connects TRBV9 to TRBJ2-5, with D tentatively TRBD1 or TRBD2 (5 bases each). The CDR3 loop spans 14 amino acids. V lost 3 bases and J 5 bases, leaving 14 bases between the germline ends. Per the germline V gene, CDR1 is SGDLS and CDR2 is YYNGEE. The CDR3 nucleotides are TGTGCCAGCAGCGCCCGGGACCGTGTGGAGACCCAGTACTTC. This encodes CASSARDRVETQYF.

This clonotype was observed at least ten times. The rearrangement links TRBV4-2 to TRBJ2-1, with TRBD2 identical over 13 bases. This CDR3 region has 16 residues. The V gene end was trimmed by 4 bases and the J gene end by 4 bases; junction bases not matched to a gene: 4. Per the germline V gene, CDR1 is LGHNA and CDR2 is YNFKEQ. CDR3 bases: TGTGCCAGCAGCCCAGCGGGACTAGCGGGGTACAATGAGCAGTTCTTC. This translates into CASSPAGLAGYNEQFF.

As concerns this clonotype: A read error is possible here, since a much larger clone lies one base away. The gene calls are TRBV7-9 and TRBJ2-7; TRBD2 matches at 10 bases. The CDR3 contains 15 residues. Germline V gives CDR1 SEHNR, CDR2 FQNEAQ (reference sequence). After removal of 4 bases from V and 3 bases from J, the junction contained 6 bases not matched to a gene. The CDR3 nucleotides are TGTGCCAGCAGCTCTAGCGGGAGACCCTACTACGAGCAGTACTTC. Translation gives CASSSSGRPYYEQYF.

This chain joins TRBV27 and TRBJ2-7; possibly TRBD2 for D (5 bases). The germline V and J ends were trimmed by 6 bases and 5 bases, with 11 bases remaining between them. The CDR3 covers 12 residues. Germline CDR1 and CDR2: MNHEY and SMNVEV (reference sequence). In DNA form, the CDR3 reads TGTGCCAGCAGCGCGGGTCGGAACGAGCAGTACTTC. It codes for CASSAGRNEQYF.